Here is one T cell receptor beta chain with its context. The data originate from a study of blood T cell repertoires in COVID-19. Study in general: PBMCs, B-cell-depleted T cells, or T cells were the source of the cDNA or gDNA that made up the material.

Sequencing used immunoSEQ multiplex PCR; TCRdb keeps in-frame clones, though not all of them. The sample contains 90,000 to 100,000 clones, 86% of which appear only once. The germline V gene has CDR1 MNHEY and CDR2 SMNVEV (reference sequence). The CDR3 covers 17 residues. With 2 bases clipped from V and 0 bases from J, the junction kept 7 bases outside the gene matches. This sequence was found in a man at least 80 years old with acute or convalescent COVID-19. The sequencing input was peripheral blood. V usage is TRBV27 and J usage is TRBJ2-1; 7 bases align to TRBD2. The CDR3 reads CASSLRATGGSYNEQFF. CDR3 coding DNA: TGTGCCAGCAGTTTACGGGCCACGGGGGGCTCCTACAATGAGCAGTTCTTC.